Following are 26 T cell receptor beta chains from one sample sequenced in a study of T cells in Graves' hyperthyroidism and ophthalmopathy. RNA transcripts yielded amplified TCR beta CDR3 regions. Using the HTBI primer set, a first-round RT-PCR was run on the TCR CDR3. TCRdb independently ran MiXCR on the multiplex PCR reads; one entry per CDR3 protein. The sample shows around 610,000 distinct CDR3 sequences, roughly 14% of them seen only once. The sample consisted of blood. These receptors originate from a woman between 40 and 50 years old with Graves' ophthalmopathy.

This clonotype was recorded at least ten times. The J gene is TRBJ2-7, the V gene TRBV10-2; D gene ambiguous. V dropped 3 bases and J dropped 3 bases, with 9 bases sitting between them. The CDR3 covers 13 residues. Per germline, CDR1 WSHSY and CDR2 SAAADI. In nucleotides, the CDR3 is TGCGCCAGCAGTGAAACCCTAGGCTACGAGCAGTACTTC. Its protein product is CASSETLGYEQYF.

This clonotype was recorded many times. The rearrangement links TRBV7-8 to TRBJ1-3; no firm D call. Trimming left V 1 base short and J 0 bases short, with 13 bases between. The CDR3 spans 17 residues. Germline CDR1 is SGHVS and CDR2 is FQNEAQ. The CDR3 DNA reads TGTGCCAGCAGCTTAGGTACAGCGATCCTCTCTGGAAACACCATATATTTT. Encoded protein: CASSLGTAILSGNTIYF.

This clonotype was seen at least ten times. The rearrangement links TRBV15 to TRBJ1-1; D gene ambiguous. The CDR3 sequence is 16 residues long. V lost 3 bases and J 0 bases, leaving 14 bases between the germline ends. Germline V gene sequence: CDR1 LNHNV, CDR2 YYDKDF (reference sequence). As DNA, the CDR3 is TGTGCCACCAGCAGGGGATATGGCAGCTTGAACACTGAAGCTTTCTTT. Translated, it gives CATSRGYGSLNTEAFF.

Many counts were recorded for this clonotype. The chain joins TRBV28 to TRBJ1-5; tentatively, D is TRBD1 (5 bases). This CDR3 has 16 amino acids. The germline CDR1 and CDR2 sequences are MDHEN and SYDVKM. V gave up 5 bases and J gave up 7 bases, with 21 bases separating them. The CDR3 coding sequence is TGTGCCAGCAGTGCCGTTTGGCAGGGCCCTTTGCAGCCCCAGCATTTT. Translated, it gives CASSAVWQGPLQPQHF.

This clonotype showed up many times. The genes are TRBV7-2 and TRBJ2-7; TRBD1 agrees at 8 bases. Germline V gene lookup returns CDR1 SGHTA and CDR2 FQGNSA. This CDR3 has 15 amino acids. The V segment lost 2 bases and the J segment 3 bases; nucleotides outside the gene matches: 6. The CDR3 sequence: CASSLKYDRGYEQYF. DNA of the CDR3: TGTGCCAGCAGCTTAAAATATGACAGGGGCTACGAGCAGTACTTC.

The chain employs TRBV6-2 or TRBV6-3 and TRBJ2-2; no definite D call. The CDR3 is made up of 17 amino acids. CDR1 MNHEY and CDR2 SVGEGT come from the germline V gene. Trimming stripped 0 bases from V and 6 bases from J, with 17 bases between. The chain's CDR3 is CASSYSMSIEGPGELFF. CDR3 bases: TGTGCCAGCAGTTACTCGATGTCAATCGAAGGGCCCGGGGAGCTGTTTTTT.

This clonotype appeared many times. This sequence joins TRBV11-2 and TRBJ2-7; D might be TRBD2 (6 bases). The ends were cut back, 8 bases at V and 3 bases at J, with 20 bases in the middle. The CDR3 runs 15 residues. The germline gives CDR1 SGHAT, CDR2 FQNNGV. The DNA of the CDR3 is TGTGCCAGCTCCCCCGTCCCCGGGGGAGGCTACGAGCAGTACTTC. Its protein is CASSPVPGGGYEQYF.

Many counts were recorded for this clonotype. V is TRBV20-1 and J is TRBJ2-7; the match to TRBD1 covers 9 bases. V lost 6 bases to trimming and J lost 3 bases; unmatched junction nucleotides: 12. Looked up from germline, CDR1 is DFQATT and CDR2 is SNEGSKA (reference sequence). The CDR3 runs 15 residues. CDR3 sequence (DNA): TGCAGTGCGCACACGGGACAGGGAACAGGCTACGAGCAGTACTTC. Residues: CSAHTGQGTGYEQYF.

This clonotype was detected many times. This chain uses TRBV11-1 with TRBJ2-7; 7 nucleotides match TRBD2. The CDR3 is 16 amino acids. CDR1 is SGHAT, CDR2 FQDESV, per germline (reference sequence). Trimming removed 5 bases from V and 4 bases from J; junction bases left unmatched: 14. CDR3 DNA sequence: TGTGCCAGCAGCCGCCGAGCGGGGCAGGGTAGATACGAGCAGTACTTC. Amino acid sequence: CASSRRAGQGRYEQYF.

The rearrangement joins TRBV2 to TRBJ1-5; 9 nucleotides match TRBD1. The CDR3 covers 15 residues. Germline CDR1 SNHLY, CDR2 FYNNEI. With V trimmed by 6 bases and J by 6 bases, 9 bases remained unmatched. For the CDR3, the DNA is TGTGCCAGCAGGCGACAGGGGGACTTGAGTCAGCCCCAGCATTTT. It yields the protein CASRRQGDLSQPQHF.

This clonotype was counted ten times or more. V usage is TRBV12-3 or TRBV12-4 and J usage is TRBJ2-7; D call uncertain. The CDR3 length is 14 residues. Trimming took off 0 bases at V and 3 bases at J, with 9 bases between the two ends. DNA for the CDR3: TGTGCCAGCAGTTTAGCGCTAAAAGTCTACGAGCAGTACTTC. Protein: CASSLALKVYEQYF.

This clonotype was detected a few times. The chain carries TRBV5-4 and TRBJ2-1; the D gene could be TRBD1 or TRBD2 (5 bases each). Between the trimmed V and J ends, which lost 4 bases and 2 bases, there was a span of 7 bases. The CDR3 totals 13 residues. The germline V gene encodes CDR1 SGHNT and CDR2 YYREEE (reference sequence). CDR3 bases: TGTGCCAGCAGCCCGGGGCCCTACAATGAGCAGTTCTTC. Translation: CASSPGPYNEQFF.

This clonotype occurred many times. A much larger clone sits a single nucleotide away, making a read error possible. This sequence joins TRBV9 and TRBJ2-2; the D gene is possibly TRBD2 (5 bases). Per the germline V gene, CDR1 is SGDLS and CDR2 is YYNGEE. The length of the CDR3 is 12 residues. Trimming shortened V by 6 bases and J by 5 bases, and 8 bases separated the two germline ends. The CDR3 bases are TGTGCCAGCACCTCGGGGACCGGGGAGCTGTTTTTT. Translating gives CASTSGTGELFF.

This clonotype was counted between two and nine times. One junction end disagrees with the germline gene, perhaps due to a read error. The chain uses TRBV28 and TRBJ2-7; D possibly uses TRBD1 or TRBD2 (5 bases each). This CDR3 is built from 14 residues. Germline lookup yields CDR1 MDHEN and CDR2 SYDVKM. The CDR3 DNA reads TGTGCCAGCAGTCCGACGGGACGGCGCTACGAGCAGCACTTC. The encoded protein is CASSPTGRRYEQHF. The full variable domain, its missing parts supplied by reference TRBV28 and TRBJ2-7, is DVKVTQSSRYLVKRTGEKVFLECVQDMDHENMFWYRQDPGLGLRLIYFSYDVKMKEKGDIPEGYSVSREKKERFSLILESASTNQTSMYLCASSPTGRRYEQHFGPGTRLTVT.

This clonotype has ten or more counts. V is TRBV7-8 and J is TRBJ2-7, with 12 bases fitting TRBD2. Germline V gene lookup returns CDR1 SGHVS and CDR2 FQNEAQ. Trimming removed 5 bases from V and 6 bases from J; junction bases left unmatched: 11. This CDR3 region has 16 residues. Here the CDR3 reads CASSEQTSGSSLEQYF. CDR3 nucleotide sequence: TGTGCCAGCAGCGAACAGACTAGCGGGAGTAGTCTCGAGCAGTACTTC.

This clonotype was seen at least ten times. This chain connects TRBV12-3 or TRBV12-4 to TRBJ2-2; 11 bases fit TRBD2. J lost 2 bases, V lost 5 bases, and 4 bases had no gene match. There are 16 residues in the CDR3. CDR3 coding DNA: TGTGCCAGCAGTACCAGACTAGCGGGAAACACCGGGGAGCTGTTTTTT. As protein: CASSTRLAGNTGELFF.

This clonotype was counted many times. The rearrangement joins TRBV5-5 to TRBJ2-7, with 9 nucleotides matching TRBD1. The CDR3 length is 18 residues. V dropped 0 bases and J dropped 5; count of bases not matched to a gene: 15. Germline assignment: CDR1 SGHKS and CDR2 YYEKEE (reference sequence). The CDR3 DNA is TGTGCCAGCAGCTTGGACGTCAGCCTAACAGGGGGCTTTGACGAGCAGTACTTC. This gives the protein CASSLDVSLTGGFDEQYF.

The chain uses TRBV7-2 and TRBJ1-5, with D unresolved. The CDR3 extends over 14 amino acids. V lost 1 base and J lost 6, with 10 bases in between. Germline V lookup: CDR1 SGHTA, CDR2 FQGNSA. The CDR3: CASSLEARGQPQHF. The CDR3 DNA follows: TGTGCCAGCAGCTTAGAGGCGCGTGGTCAGCCCCAGCATTTT.

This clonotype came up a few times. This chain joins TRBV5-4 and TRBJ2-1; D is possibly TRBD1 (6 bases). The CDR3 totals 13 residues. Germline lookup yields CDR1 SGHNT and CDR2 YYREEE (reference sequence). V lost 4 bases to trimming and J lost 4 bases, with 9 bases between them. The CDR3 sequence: CASSAGAYNEQFF. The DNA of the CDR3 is TGTGCCAGCAGCGCAGGGGCGTACAATGAGCAGTTCTTC.

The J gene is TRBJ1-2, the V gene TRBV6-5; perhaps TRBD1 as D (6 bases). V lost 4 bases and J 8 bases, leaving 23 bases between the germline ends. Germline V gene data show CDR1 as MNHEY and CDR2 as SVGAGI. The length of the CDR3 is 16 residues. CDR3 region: CASSFNVFGGPEGYTF. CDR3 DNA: TGTGCCAGCAGTTTCAACGTATTCGGGGGGCCAGAGGGCTACACCTTC.

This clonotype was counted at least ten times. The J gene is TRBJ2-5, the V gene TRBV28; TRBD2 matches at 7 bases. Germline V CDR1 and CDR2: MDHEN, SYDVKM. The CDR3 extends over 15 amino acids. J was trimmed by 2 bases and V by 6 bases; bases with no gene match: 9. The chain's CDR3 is CASSRYGRTQETQYF. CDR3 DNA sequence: TGTGCCAGCAGCCGTTACGGGAGGACTCAAGAGACCCAGTACTTC. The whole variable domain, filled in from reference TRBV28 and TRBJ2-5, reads DVKVTQSSRYLVKRTGEKVFLECVQDMDHENMFWYRQDPGLGLRLIYFSYDVKMKEKGDIPEGYSVSREKKERFSLILESASTNQTSMYLCASSRYGRTQETQYFGPGTRLLVL.

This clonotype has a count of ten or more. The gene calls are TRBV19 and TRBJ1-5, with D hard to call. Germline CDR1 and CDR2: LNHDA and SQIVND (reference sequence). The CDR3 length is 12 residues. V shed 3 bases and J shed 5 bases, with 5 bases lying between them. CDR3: CASSIQDQPQHF. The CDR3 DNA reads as TGTGCCAGTAGTATTCAAGATCAGCCCCAGCATTTT.

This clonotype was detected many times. The CDR3 DNA reads as TGTGCCAGCAGTGAGGACAGGGGTCGGGAGACCCAGTACTTC. Its translation: CASSEDRGRETQYF. The gene calls are TRBV2 and TRBJ2-5; TRBD1 matches at 9 bases. V trimming: 3 bases; J trimming: 5 bases; junction bases outside the gene matches: 4. Germline V gene lookup returns CDR1 SNHLY and CDR2 FYNNEI. This CDR3 has 14 residues.

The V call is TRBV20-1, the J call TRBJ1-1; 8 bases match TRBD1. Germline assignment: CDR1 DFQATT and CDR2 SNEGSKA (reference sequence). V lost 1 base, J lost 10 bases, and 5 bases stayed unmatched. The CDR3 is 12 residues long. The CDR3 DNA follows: TGCAGTGCTAGAGTGACAGGGGCTTCAGCTTTCTTT. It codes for CSARVTGASAFF.

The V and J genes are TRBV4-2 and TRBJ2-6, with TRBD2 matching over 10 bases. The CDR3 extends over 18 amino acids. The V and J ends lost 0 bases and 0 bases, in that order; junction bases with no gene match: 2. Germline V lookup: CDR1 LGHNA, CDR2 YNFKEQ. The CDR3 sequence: CASSQEASGGSGANVLTF. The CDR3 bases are TGTGCCAGCAGCCAAGAGGCTAGCGGGGGCTCTGGGGCCAACGTCCTGACTTTC.

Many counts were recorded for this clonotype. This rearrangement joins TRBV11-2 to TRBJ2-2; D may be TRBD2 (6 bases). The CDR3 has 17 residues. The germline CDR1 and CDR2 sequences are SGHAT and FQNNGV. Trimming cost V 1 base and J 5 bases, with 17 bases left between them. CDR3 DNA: TGTGCCAGCAGCTTAGGTGTGGGGCTAGCGTCGACCGGGGAGCTGTTTTTT. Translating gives CASSLGVGLASTGELFF. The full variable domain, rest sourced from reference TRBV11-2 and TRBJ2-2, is EAGVAQSPRYKIIEKRQSVAFWCNPISGHATLYWYQQILGQGPKLLIQFQNNGVVDDSQLPKDRFSAERLKGVDSTLKIQPAKLEDSAVYLCASSLGVGLASTGELFFGEGSRLTVL.